A single sample gave rise to the 27 T cell receptor beta chains below, sequenced in a study of cytomegalovirus exposure and HLA in healthy donors. The PCR used 60 Vbeta and 13 Jbeta primers. Data came from immunoSEQ multiplex PCR; TCRdb stores just in-frame clones and leaves some out. The profile shows 150,000 to 180,000 clones, roughly 80% of them singletons. Material: PBMCs. These receptors were collected from a woman aged 40 to 49 in good health and CMV-seronegative.

The J gene is TRBJ2-7, the V gene TRBV29-1; maybe TRBD2 (5 bases). V was pared by 6 bases and J by 4 bases, with 19 bases between. The CDR3 is 14 amino acids. CDR1 is SQVTM, CDR2 ANQGSEA, per germline. CDR3 sequence reads: CSVGMSDRPYEQYF. The CDR3 DNA reads TGCAGCGTCGGGATGAGTGATAGACCTTACGAGCAGTACTTC.

This rearrangement joins TRBV28 to TRBJ1-1; TRBD1 agrees at 7 bases. Germline V gives CDR1 MDHEN, CDR2 SYDVKM. The CDR3 runs 13 residues. Losses at the gene ends were 4 bases for V and 10 bases for J; bases not matched to a gene: 9. In nucleotides, the CDR3 is TGTGCCAGCAGTTCCCCCAGGGGGATGGGAGCTTTCTTT. Protein sequence: CASSSPRGMGAFF.

This chain connects TRBV7-9 to TRBJ2-1, with TRBD2 identical over 12 bases. The CDR3 is 15 residues long. The trim removed 5 bases at V and 7 bases at J, leaving 6 bases unmatched. From germline, CDR1 is SEHNR and CDR2 FQNEAQ (reference sequence). CDR3 nucleotides: TGTGCCAGCAGCCTGAGACTAGCGGGAGATAATGAGCAGTTCTTC. Translated, it gives CASSLRLAGDNEQFF.

DNA of the CDR3: TGCGCCAGCAGTGCCCTTTCGACCGGGGAGCTGTTTTTT. It translates to CASSALSTGELFF. V is TRBV10-2 and J is TRBJ2-2; D gene unclear. CDR3 length equals 13 residues. The germline V gene has CDR1 WSHSY and CDR2 SAAADI. Trimming removed 4 bases from V and 5 bases from J, with 8 bases in between.

This chain links TRBV27 with TRBJ1-2, with D possibly TRBD1 on 6 matching bases. The CDR3 spans 15 residues. The germline gives CDR1 MNHEY, CDR2 SMNVEV (reference sequence). V dropped 6 bases and J dropped 4 bases, with 18 bases sitting between them. CDR3 coding DNA: TGTGCCAGCAGGCCGGGGGGGCGCCGACCCTATGGCTACACCTTC. Translating it yields CASRPGGRRPYGYTF.

This chain joins TRBV30 and TRBJ2-1, with a possible D match to TRBD2 (6 bases). Germline CDR1 reads GTSNPN; CDR2 reads SVGIG (reference sequence). Deletions cut 5 bases from V and 8 bases from J, with 16 bases between. This CDR3 region has 13 residues. CDR3 nucleotide sequence: TGTGCCTGGGGTCGAGGAGCGGGCGATGAGCAGTTCTTC. Residues: CAWGRGAGDEQFF.

This clone was recorded only once. The J gene is TRBJ1-1, the V gene TRBV6-5; 8 nucleotides agree with TRBD1. The CDR3 extends over 13 amino acids. The V gene's germline CDR1 is MNHEY and CDR2 SVGAGI. V lost 7 bases to trimming and J lost 4 bases; unmatched junction nucleotides: 5. The CDR3 DNA reads as TGTGCCAGCAAGGACAGGGTGGGCACTGAAGCTTTCTTT. Protein product: CASKDRVGTEAFF.

This clone was picked up one time. The V gene is TRBV10-3, the J gene TRBJ1-2, with D maybe TRBD1 (6 bases). Germline loops: CDR1 ENHRY, CDR2 SYGVKD. Trimming shortened V by 0 bases and J by 4 bases, and 15 bases separated the two germline ends. CDR3 length: 16 residues. CDR3 DNA: TGTGCCATCAGTGAGTCTAACCAGGGGCTTGTCTATGGCTACACCTTC. It translates to CAISESNQGLVYGYTF.

The rearrangement links TRBV19 to TRBJ1-6, with D uncertain. Trimming left V 9 bases short and J 4 bases short, with 16 bases between. CDR1 is LNHDA, CDR2 SQIVND, per germline (reference sequence). This CDR3 has 15 amino acids. In DNA form, the CDR3 reads TGTGCCAGCGCAGTACGGGTCTCTTATAATTCACCCCTCCACTTT. Amino acid sequence: CASAVRVSYNSPLHF.

The chain recombines TRBV4-2 with TRBJ2-1; 11 bases match TRBD2. The V gene's germline CDR1 is LGHNA and CDR2 YNFKEQ. The CDR3 extends over 13 amino acids. V lost 8 bases and J lost 7; bases outside the gene matches: 4. The CDR3 DNA is TGTGCCAGCGGGACTAGCGGAATTAATGAGCAGTTCTTC. Translating gives CASGTSGINEQFF.

V usage is TRBV5-1 and J usage is TRBJ1-2; D not certain. Germline V CDR1 and CDR2: SGHRS, YFSETQ. Trimming removed 2 bases from V and 3 bases from J, with 8 bases in between. The CDR3 runs 13 residues. The DNA for the CDR3 is TGCGCCAGCAGCTTAGCTCCGGACTATGGCTACACCTTC. Its protein product is CASSLAPDYGYTF.

The chain employs TRBV5-1 and TRBJ2-7, with 7 bases identical to TRBD1. The CDR3 runs 15 residues. With 4 bases clipped from V and 5 bases from J, the junction kept 12 bases outside the gene matches. Germline V gene data show CDR1 as SGHRS and CDR2 as YFSETQ. The CDR3 reads CASSRFKGADDEQYF. Here the CDR3 DNA reads TGCGCCAGCAGCCGGTTTAAGGGGGCTGACGACGAGCAGTACTTC.

This chain joins TRBV11-3 and TRBJ2-3, with 7 positions matching TRBD1. Looked up from germline, CDR1 is SGHNT and CDR2 is YENEEA. The ends lost 7 bases at V and 0 bases at J; junction bases unmatched: 4. This CDR3 is built from 14 residues. CDR3 DNA sequence: TGTGCCAGCAATCCGGGACAGAGCACAGATACGCAGTATTTT. Encoded protein: CASNPGQSTDTQYF.

The V call is TRBV2, the J call TRBJ1-5; 9 bases agree with TRBD1. This CDR3 has 14 amino acids. Looked up from germline, CDR1 is SNHLY and CDR2 is FYNNEI. With 7 bases clipped from V and 6 bases from J, the junction kept 7 bases outside the gene matches. The DNA of the CDR3 is TGTGCCAGCACCCTGGGACAGGGAGGTCAGCCCCAGCATTTT. Translating gives CASTLGQGGQPQHF.

V gene TRBV30 combines with J gene TRBJ2-7; D possibly corresponds to TRBD1 (6 bases). The CDR3 is 15 residues long. V was shortened by 6 bases and J by 0 bases, with 18 bases between the two germline ends. CDR1 GTSNPN and CDR2 SVGIG come from the germline V gene (reference sequence). CDR3 sequence: CACPAEQGSSYEQYF. DNA for the CDR3: TGTGCCTGCCCAGCCGAGCAGGGGAGCTCCTACGAGCAGTACTTC. The whole variable domain, remainder taken from reference TRBV30 and TRBJ2-7, is SQTIHQWPATLVQPVGSPLSLECTVEGTSNPNLYWYRQAAGRGLQLLFYSVGIGQISSEVPQNLSASRPQDRQFILSSKKLLLSDSGFYLCACPAEQGSSYEQYFGPGTRLTVT.

A single count supports this clone. The chain combines TRBV29-1 with TRBJ2-7, with D perhaps matching TRBD1 (6 bases). The V end lost 1 base, the J end lost 2 bases, and 18 bases lay between the germline ends. Germline V CDR1 and CDR2: SQVTM, ANQGSEA. The CDR3 length is 16 residues. This CDR3 is CSVEGAGDTQPYEQYF. CDR3 nucleotides: TGCAGCGTTGAAGGGGCTGGGGACACTCAGCCCTACGAGCAGTACTTC.

In DNA form, the CDR3 reads TGTGCCATCAGTGAACAGGAGAGGGAGACCCAGTACTTC. Its protein is CAISEQERETQYF. The chain carries TRBV10-3 and TRBJ2-5; D is possibly TRBD1 (5 bases). Germline-derived CDR1 and CDR2 are ENHRY and SYGVKD. The CDR3 has 13 amino acids. V gave up 3 bases and J gave up 5 bases, with 10 bases separating them.

The chain carries TRBV6-1 and TRBJ1-4; D possibly corresponds to TRBD1 (5 bases). CDR1 and CDR2 from the germline V gene are MNHNS and SASEGT. CDR3 length: 14 amino acids. V gave up 6 bases and J gave up 7 bases, with 15 bases separating them. The CDR3 loop is CASREQDLGEKLFF. DNA for the CDR3: TGTGCCAGCAGGGAACAGGATTTGGGTGAAAAACTGTTTTTT.

This clone was picked up one time. This rearrangement joins TRBV5-6 to TRBJ2-7, with 9 bases fitting TRBD1. Germline V gives CDR1 SGHDT, CDR2 YYEEEE. CDR3 size: 12 residues. Germline trimming cut 5 bases from V and 5 bases from J; bases unmatched to any gene: 2. The CDR3 sequence is CASSRDRDEQYF. The CDR3 DNA sequence: TGTGCCAGCAGTCGGGACAGGGACGAGCAGTACTTC.

The sample holds one count of this clone. This rearrangement joins TRBV9 to TRBJ2-3; D remains ambiguous. V was cut by 4 bases and J by 4 bases, with 16 bases left in between. The CDR3 is 15 amino acids. Looked up from germline, CDR1 is SGDLS and CDR2 is YYNGEE. The CDR3 here is CASSLMSELADTQYF. The CDR3 nucleotides are TGTGCCAGCAGCCTCATGTCCGAGTTAGCAGATACGCAGTATTTT. Drawing the rest from reference TRBV9 and TRBJ2-3, the complete variable domain is DSGVTQTPKHLITATGQRVTLRCSPRSGDLSVYWYQQSLDQGLQFLIQYYNGEERAKGNILERFSAQQFPDLHSELNLSSLELGDSALYFCASSLMSELADTQYFGPGTRLTVL.

V gene TRBV6-5 combines with J gene TRBJ1-5; 8 bases line up with TRBD1. Germline-derived CDR1 and CDR2 are MNHEY and SVGAGI. V lost 10 bases, J lost 7 bases, and 6 bases stayed unmatched. This CDR3 has 12 amino acids. Here the CDR3 reads CATKTGGQPQHF. The DNA of the CDR3 is TGTGCCACCAAAACAGGGGGACAGCCCCAGCATTTT.

CDR3 sequence reads: CASSPSGTGAQPQHF. CDR3 DNA sequence: TGTGCCAGCAGCCCCTCCGGGACAGGGGCTCAGCCCCAGCATTTT. The chain combines TRBV7-8 with TRBJ1-5; 10 nucleotides align to TRBD1. The ends lost 5 bases at V and 6 bases at J; junction bases unmatched: 7. From germline, CDR1 is SGHVS and CDR2 FQNEAQ. The CDR3 length is 15 residues.

The chain combines TRBV5-1 with TRBJ1-2, with 8 positions matching TRBD1. The CDR3 length is 13 residues. Trimming cost V 4 bases and J 7 bases; bases outside gene matches: 6. The V gene's germline CDR1 is SGHRS and CDR2 YFSETQ. CDR3 amino acids: CASSPTGALGYTF. Here the CDR3 DNA reads TGCGCCAGCAGCCCGACAGGGGCGCTTGGCTACACCTTC.

This clone was counted between two and nine times. The chain is built from TRBV4-1 and TRBJ2-7; a weak D match, TRBD2 (6 bases). V was cut by 3 bases and J by 0 bases, with 12 bases left in between. Germline CDR1 MGHRA, CDR2 YSYEKL. The CDR3 totals 15 residues. The CDR3 nucleotides are TGCGCCAGCAGCCATCCAGCGGGCGGCTCCTACGAGCAGTACTTC. Translation: CASSHPAGGSYEQYF.

The genes are TRBV28 and TRBJ1-1; D is unresolved. The CDR3 contains 10 residues. Germline V lookup: CDR1 MDHEN, CDR2 SYDVKM. V gave up 6 bases and J gave up 7 bases, with 6 bases separating them. CDR3 DNA: TGTGCCAGCAGGGCGGGTGAAGCTTTCTTT. Its protein product is CASRAGEAFF. Looking up the rest from reference TRBV28 and TRBJ1-1 gives the full variable domain: DVKVTQSSRYLVKRTGEKVFLECVQDMDHENMFWYRQDPGLGLRLIYFSYDVKMKEKGDIPEGYSVSREKKERFSLILESASTNQTSMYLCASRAGEAFFGQGTRLTVV.

The chain employs TRBV6-6 and TRBJ1-4; D is unclear. CDR3 length: 15 amino acids. Germline V lookup: CDR1 MNHNY, CDR2 SVGAGI (reference sequence). V lost 0 bases and J 8 bases, leaving 13 bases between the germline ends. The DNA for the CDR3 is TGTGCCAGCAGTTACTCCGGGGTTGATGGGGAAAAACTGTTTTTT. It is translated as CASSYSGVDGEKLFF.

This clone came up a few times. This chain links TRBV7-8 with TRBJ1-2; D gene ambiguous. This CDR3 spans 16 amino acids. V was clipped by 2 bases and J by 4 bases, with 17 bases between them. Looked up from germline, CDR1 is SGHVS and CDR2 is FQNEAQ. In DNA form, the CDR3 reads TGTGCCAGCAGCTTATTTCGCGGACCGGGAGGCTATGGCTACACCTTC. Residues: CASSLFRGPGGYGYTF.